The rows below give T cell receptor beta chains drawn from one sample of a study of shared clonotypes between healthy human individuals. Using immunoSEQ multiplex PCR, the repertoire was profiled, and TCRdb retains in-frame clones only, with some absent. The data show about 2,100,000 clones, about 92% seen once. The source material was naive CD8+ T cells from PBMCs. The source is a man aged 18 to 29 in good health. Some clones in this sample may be carry-over from other donors' samples. CDR3s include the opening cysteine and the closing phenylalanine or tryptophan. The D gene is left open where the match is weak. Only part of the rows carry a size: once, few, many, or a class if the clone is expanded.

TGTGCCAGCAGCTTGGCGGGGGTAGGCTATGGCTACACCTTC	CASSLAGVGYGYTF	TRBV5-6	TRBJ1-2	NA	NA
TGTGCCAGCAGCGTAGGTGGGACCCCCAGGGGCAATGAGCAGTTCTTC	CASSVGGTPRGNEQFF	TRBV9	TRBJ2-1	NA	NA
TGTGCCAGCAGCGTGGCTGGCGAGAACTACGAGCAGTACTTC	CASSVAGENYEQYF	TRBV9	TRBJ2-7	once	NA
TGTGCCAGCAGCTTTGGGCCCAACGTGACCTCCTACGAGCAGTACTTC	CASSFGPNVTSYEQYF	TRBV9	TRBJ2-7	NA	NA
TGTGCCAGCAGCTTAGCCCCTCCCGGGCGGGTCAACACCGGGGAGCTGTTTTTT	CASSLAPPGRVNTGELFF	TRBV7-8	TRBJ2-2	NA	NA
TGTGCCAGCAGCAAAGTGCAGTGGGAACAGGGGGCTTTTGGAAACACCATATATTTT	CASSKVQWEQGAFGNTIYF	TRBV21-1	TRBJ1-3	NA	NA
TGTGCTAGTGGTTTGAACAGGGGCAATGAGCAGTTCTTC	CASGLNRGNEQFF	TRBV12-5	TRBJ2-1	few	TRBD1
TGTGCCAGCAAAGAGGGACTAGCGGGAGGATACGAGCAGTACTTC	CASKEGLAGGYEQYF	TRBV6-1	TRBJ2-7	NA	TRBD2
TGTGCCAGCAGTTTTCAGGGGCGGGAGCAGTACTTC	CASSFQGREQYF	TRBV28	TRBJ2-7	NA	NA
TGTGCCAGTAGGACAGGGGTTCACGAGCAGTACTTC	CASRTGVHEQYF	TRBV27	TRBJ2-7	NA	TRBD1
TGTGCCAGCAGACCGCAGGGGGCTAACTATGGCTACACCTTC	CASRPQGANYGYTF	TRBV28	TRBJ1-2	NA	TRBD1
TGTGCCAGCGGATCCATTAGCGGATACCAAGAGACCCAGTACTTC	CASGSISGYQETQYF	TRBV27	TRBJ2-5	NA	NA
TGTGCCAGCAGCTTAACCGGACTCAGCACAGATACGCAGTATTTT	CASSLTGLSTDTQYF	TRBV7-3	TRBJ2-3	NA	NA
TGTGCCAGCAAGAGGAGCGGGAGCGCCGGTGAGCAGTTCTTC	CASKRSGSAGEQFF	TRBV2	TRBJ2-1	NA	TRBD2
TGTGCCAGCAGTTCCCCAATGGAGAACATTCAGTACTTC	CASSSPMENIQYF	TRBV28	TRBJ2-4	NA	NA
TGTGCCAGCAGTTCGCGACACAATGAGCAGTTCTTC	CASSSRHNEQFF	TRBV5-6	TRBJ2-1	NA	NA
TGTGCCTCCGGGGGGACAGGGGGCACTATCTATGGCTACACCTTC	CASGGTGGTIYGYTF	TRBV7-9	TRBJ1-2	NA	TRBD1
TGTGCCAGCAGCCATGGTAACAGTGGCTACACCTTC	CASSHGNSGYTF	TRBV11-3	TRBJ1-2	NA	NA
TGTGCCAGCAGCTTAACAGGTGGGGAATCCGAGCAGTACTTC	CASSLTGGESEQYF	TRBV7-3	TRBJ2-7	NA	NA
TGTGCCACCAGCAGAGATCTTGACAGGGGAATACAAGAGACCCAGTACTTC	CATSRDLDRGIQETQYF	TRBV15	TRBJ2-5	NA	TRBD1
TGTGCCATCCTCCTAAGGACAGGGGAGTCCTACGAGCAGTACTTC	CAILLRTGESYEQYF	TRBV10-3	TRBJ2-7	once	TRBD1
TGTGCCAGCAGTTTCCCAACCTCGGGACTAGCGGGGTCGGGCACCGGGGAGCTGTTTTTT	CASSFPTSGLAGSGTGELFF	TRBV27	TRBJ2-2	NA	TRBD2
TGCGCCAGCAGCCTGGACAGGGGCGGTACTGAAGCTTTCTTT	CASSLDRGGTEAFF	TRBV10-1	TRBJ1-1	NA	TRBD1
TGTGCCAGCAGTTTATACGAGGGCCCGAACACTGAAGCTTTCTTT	CASSLYEGPNTEAFF	TRBV28	TRBJ1-1	NA	NA
TGTGCCAGCAGTTTTGCAGAGAACACTGAAGCTTTCTTT	CASSFAENTEAFF	TRBV28	TRBJ1-1	few	NA
TGTGCCAGCAGCTCCCCCCGACTAGCGAGTGAAGAGACCCAGTACTTC	CASSSPRLASEETQYF	TRBV7-9	TRBJ2-5	NA	TRBD2
TGTGCCAGCTCACCGGCGGGGGGCGACGAGCAGTACTTC	CASSPAGGDEQYF	TRBV18	TRBJ2-7	NA	TRBD2
TGTGCCAGCAGTCCCCGGGACTATCATGAGCAGTTCTTC	CASSPRDYHEQFF	TRBV27	TRBJ2-1	NA	TRBD2